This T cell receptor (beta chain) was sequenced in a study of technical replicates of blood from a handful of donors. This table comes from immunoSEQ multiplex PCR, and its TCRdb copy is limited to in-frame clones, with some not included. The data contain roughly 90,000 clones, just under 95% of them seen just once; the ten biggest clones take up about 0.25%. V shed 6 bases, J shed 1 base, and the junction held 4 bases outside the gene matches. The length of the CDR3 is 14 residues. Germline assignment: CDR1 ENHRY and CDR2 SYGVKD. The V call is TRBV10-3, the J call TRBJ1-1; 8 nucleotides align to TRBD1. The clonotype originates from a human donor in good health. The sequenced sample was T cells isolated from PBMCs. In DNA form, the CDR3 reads TGTGCCATCAGATTGACAGGGGAGAACACTGAAGCTTTCTTT. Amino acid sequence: CAIRLTGENTEAFF.